Listed below are T cell receptor beta chains from one sample, sequenced in a study of molecular identifiers for immune sequencing clone quantification. MiXCR, run by TCRdb on the PCR reads, gives a single entry per CDR3 protein. Among hundreds of thousands of distinct CDR3 sequences listed, about 25% were seen once. Sequenced input: naive CD8+ T cells from blood, with Jurkat cell RNA spiked in. These receptor sequences come from a human donor in good health. Some libraries in this study had Jurkat cell RNA spiked in. CDR3s include the opening cysteine and the closing phenylalanine or tryptophan. D genes are given only for firm matches. Rows may omit the clone size; those that give it use once, few, many or a size class.

many	.	TRBV12-3/TRBV12-4	TRBJ1-6	CASSFPAASSYNSPLHF	TGTGCCAGCAGTTTTCCCGCGGCGAGCTCCTATAATTCACCCCTCCACTTT
.	TRBD1	TRBV4-3	TRBJ2-1	CASRPDRALSNEQFF	TGCGCCAGCAGGCCGGACAGGGCACTTTCCAATGAGCAGTTCTTC
.	TRBD2	TRBV27	TRBJ2-2	CASSAGTSAGELFF	TGTGCCAGCAGTGCCGGGACTAGCGCCGGGGAGCTGTTTTTT
.	TRBD2	TRBV11-3	TRBJ2-1	CASSPRTSGRNNEQFF	TGTGCCAGCAGCCCTCGGACTAGCGGGAGGAACAATGAGCAGTTCTTC
.	.	TRBV5-4	TRBJ2-5	CASSFFRGLQETQYF	TGTGCCAGCAGCTTTTTCCGCGGGCTACAAGAGACCCAGTACTTC
.	TRBD2	TRBV4-1	TRBJ2-5	CASSQPAVGRTSLQETQYF	TGCGCCAGCAGCCAGCCCGCGGTAGGACGGACTAGTCTGCAAGAGACCCAGTACTTT
few	TRBD2	TRBV27	TRBJ2-7	CASSLSWRTSFDEQYF	TGTGCCAGCAGTTTATCCTGGAGGACTAGCTTCGACGAGCAGTACTTC
.	.	TRBV10-1	TRBJ2-7	CASSEGYERYF	TGCGCCAGCAGTGAAGGCTACGAGCGGTACTTC
.	.	TRBV20-1	TRBJ1-1	CSARDFRVGTEAFF	TGCAGTGCTAGAGATTTCCGGGTGGGCACTGAAGCTTTCTTT
many	.	TRBV4-1	TRBJ2-5	CASSQDKTSGAQETQYF	TGCGCCAGCAGCCAAGATAAGACGTCTGGAGCACAAGAGACCCAGTACTTC
many	TRBD1	TRBV9	TRBJ1-1	CASSFGIGTGEAFF	TGTGCCAGCAGCTTCGGGATCGGGACAGGGGAAGCTTTCTTT
many	.	TRBV4-3	TRBJ2-7	CASSQDNAGPYEQYF	TGCGCCAGCAGCCAAGATAATGCCGGCCCCTACGAGCAGTACTTC
many	TRBD1	TRBV3-1	TRBJ2-2	CASSQEIILGDRNTGELFF	TGTGCCAGCAGCCAAGAGATTATTTTAGGGGACAGGAACACCGGGGAGCTGTTTTTT
many	TRBD2	TRBV4-2	TRBJ2-1	CAAAPSGYNEQFF	TGTGCCGCGGCGCCTAGCGGATACAATGAGCAGTTCTTC
many	.	TRBV30	TRBJ2-3	CAWSEGSASTDTQYF	TGTGCCTGGAGTGAGGGGAGTGCTAGCACAGATACGCAGTATTTT
few	TRBD2	TRBV7-3	TRBJ2-3	CASSGTGLAGSTDTQYF	TGTGCCAGCAGCGGCACAGGACTAGCGGGAAGCACAGATACGCAGTATTTT
few	TRBD2	TRBV9	TRBJ2-5	CASSVGGSGSETQYF	TGTGCCAGCAGCGTAGGGGGGAGCGGGAGTGAGACCCAGTACTTC
.	.	TRBV3-1	TRBJ2-4	CASSPLGPWENIQYF	TGTGCCAGCAGCCCGCTGGGGCCCTGGGAAAACATTCAGTACTTC
few	TRBD2	TRBV7-3	TRBJ2-5	CASSQWGGNEETQYF	TGTGCCAGCAGCCAATGGGGGGGAAACGAAGAGACCCAGTACTTC
many	TRBD1	TRBV7-6	TRBJ2-7	CASSSRTGDFYEQYF	TGTGCCAGCAGTTCCCGGACAGGGGACTTCTACGAGCAGTACTTC
few	TRBD2	TRBV4-3	TRBJ2-1	CASAEGLAGLNEQFF	TGCGCCAGCGCCGAAGGACTAGCGGGACTGAATGAGCAGTTCTTC
many	TRBD1	TRBV12-3/TRBV12-4	TRBJ2-7	CASSLPADRATYEQYF	TGTGCCAGCAGTCTGCCCGCAGACAGGGCTACCTACGAGCAGTACTTC
.	TRBD1	TRBV7-2	TRBJ2-7	CASSLEGPDRGLPTYEQYF	TGTGCCAGCAGCTTAGAAGGGCCGGACAGGGGCCTACCTACCTACGAGCAGTACTTC
few	.	TRBV20-1	TRBJ1-4	CSARGLPRATNEKLFF	TGCAGTGCTAGAGGATTACCCAGGGCAACTAATGAAAAACTGTTTTTT
.	TRBD1	TRBV28	TRBJ1-3	CASSSPYWTGLSGNTIYF	TGTGCCAGCAGTTCCCCCTATTGGACAGGACTCTCTGGAAACACCATATATTTT
.	.	TRBV7-9	TRBJ2-5	CASSLMTQETQYF	TGTGCCAGCAGCTTAATGACCCAAGAGACCCAGTACTTC
many	.	TRBV6-5	TRBJ2-7	CASSYSGLSTYEQYF	TGTGCCAGCAGTTACTCAGGGCTGAGTACCTACGAGCAGTACTTC
few	.	TRBV19	TRBJ1-1	CASSISARNRMAFF	TGTGCCAGTAGTATTTCGGCCAGAAACCGAATGGCTTTCTTT
.	.	TRBV27	TRBJ2-7	CASSLRTRGRYEQYF	TGTGCCAGCAGTTTAAGGACTAGGGGGCGGTACGAGCAGTACTTC
many	.	TRBV6-5	TRBJ2-2	CASSYSRGAGNTGELFF	TGTGCCAGCAGTTACTCGAGAGGTGCGGGGAACACCGGGGAGCTGTTTTTT
few	.	TRBV6-6	TRBJ2-7	CASRKQYEQYF	TGTGCCAGCAGGAAACAGTACGAGCAGTACTTC
.	TRBD2	TRBV24-1	TRBJ2-3	CATSDSRTSGGALDTQYF	TGTGCCACCTCGGACAGTAGAACTAGCGGGGGGGCTTTGGATACGCAGTATTTT
few	.	TRBV19	TRBJ2-2	CASNFGSTGELFF	TGTGCCAGTAATTTCGGGTCCACCGGGGAGCTGTTTTTT
few	.	TRBV27	TRBJ2-7	CASSPLAALGEQYF	TGTGCCAGCAGCCCATTGGCGGCCCTGGGGGAGCAGTACTTC
few	TRBD2	TRBV6-2/TRBV6-3	TRBJ2-2	CASSSQLAGATGELFF	TGTGCCAGCAGTTCCCAGCTAGCGGGAGCCACCGGGGAGCTGTTTTTT
.	.	TRBV6-5	TRBJ1-2	CASRATVGTTYGYTF	TGTGCCAGCAGAGCCACAGTGGGCACTACCTATGGCTACACCTTC
few	.	TRBV11-2	TRBJ1-6	CASSYQESSYNSPLHF	TGTGCCAGCAGCTACCAGGAGAGCTCCTATAATTCACCCCTCCACTTT
.	TRBD2	TRBV20-1	TRBJ2-1	CSARPGLAGVASYNEQFF	TGCAGTGCTAGGCCAGGACTAGCGGGAGTAGCTTCCTACAATGAGCAGTTCTTC
few	.	TRBV3-1	TRBJ2-7	CASSPPGKNEQYF	TGTGCCAGCAGCCCCCCCGGTAAAAACGAGCAGTACTTC
many	.	TRBV4-1	TRBJ2-2	CASSQRSDNTGELFF	TGCGCCAGCAGCCAACGATCAGATAACACCGGGGAGCTGTTTTTT
few	.	TRBV20-1	TRBJ2-3	CSAMDITDTQYF	TGCAGTGCTATGGACATCACAGATACGCAGTATTTT
.	.	TRBV7-6	TRBJ2-2	CASSLVTGSNTGELFF	TGTGCCAGCAGCTTAGTGACTGGGAGCAACACCGGGGAGCTGTTTTTT
many	.	TRBV28	TRBJ2-7	CASSALRLVSYEQYF	TGTGCCAGCAGTGCGCTTCGTCTCGTCTCCTACGAGCAGTACTTC